The T cell receptor (beta chain) described here comes from a study of blood T cell repertoires in COVID-19. J lost 10 bases, V lost 4 bases, and 9 bases had no gene match. Per the germline V gene, CDR1 is LGHDT and CDR2 is YNNKEL (reference sequence). The CDR3 sequence is 15 residues long. Profiling relied on immunoSEQ multiplex PCR, and the TCRdb table lists in-frame clones only, not all of them. The repertoire holds around 120,000 clones, with around 81% as singletons. The table lists this clone with a few counts. The sequenced material came from peripheral blood. The origin of this receptor is a man aged 70-80 years with acute or convalescent COVID-19. The V call is TRBV3-1 (or the pseudogene TRBV3-2), the J call TRBJ1-6; TRBD1 matches at 8 bases. CDR3 DNA sequence: TGTGCCAGCAGCCCTGGGGACAGGTCTTGGTCACCCCTCCACTTT. This translates into CASSPGDRSWSPLHF.